The 4 T cell receptor beta chains presented below share a single source sample, sequenced in a study of T cells in Graves' hyperthyroidism and ophthalmopathy. Amplified TCR beta CDR3 regions derived from RNA transcripts. HTBI primers drove first-round RT-PCR of the TCR CDR3. TCRdb reanalysed the multiplex PCR reads using MiXCR and keeps one entry per CDR3 protein. The table shows fewer than 700,000 distinct CDR3 sequences, with 15% to 20% occurring only once. Sequenced: blood. All receptors derive from a woman younger than 30 with Graves' ophthalmopathy.

J is TRBJ2-2 and V is TRBV7-9; D is ambiguous. V lost 0 bases and J lost 6, with 2 bases in between. The CDR3 has 12 amino acids. CDR1 and CDR2 from the germline V gene are SEHNR and FQNEAQ (reference sequence). The CDR3 DNA follows: TGTGCCAGCAGCTTAGCTGCCGGGGAGCTGTTTTTT. It encodes CASSLAAGELFF.

The table lists this clonotype with a few counts. The chain couples TRBV4-3 to TRBJ2-1, with D uncertain. Trimming took off 0 bases at V and 7 bases at J, with 10 bases between the two ends. Germline V gene data show CDR1 as LGHNA and CDR2 as YSLEER. This CDR3 region has 14 residues. The CDR3 DNA is TGCGCCAGCAGCCAAGAAATATCCGGGAATGAGCAGTTCTTC. Protein product: CASSQEISGNEQFF.

This sequence joins TRBV7-9 and TRBJ1-3, with D unresolved. Germline-derived CDR1 and CDR2 are SEHNR and FQNEAQ (reference sequence). Trimming left V 4 bases short and J 7 bases short, with 17 bases between. The CDR3 contains 15 residues. CDR3 nucleotide sequence: TGTGCCAGCAGCTCCAGCTCAATTCTGCGGAACACCATATATTTT. Protein sequence: CASSSSSILRNTIYF. The whole variable domain, remainder taken from reference TRBV7-9 and TRBJ1-3, is DTGVSQNPRHKITKRGQNVTFRCDPISEHNRLYWYRQTLGQGPEFLTYFQNEAQLEKSRLLSDRFSAERPKGSFSTLEIQRTEQGDSAMYLCASSSSSILRNTIYFGEGSWLTVV.

The chain has TRBV5-1 and TRBJ1-2; a weak D match, TRBD1 (6 bases). V was cut by 7 bases and J by 3 bases, with 19 bases left in between. This CDR3 comprises 15 residues. Germline assignment: CDR1 SGHRS and CDR2 YFSETQ. CDR3 sequence (DNA): TGCGCCAGCGCGCCCCAACGGACAGTGCACTATGGCTACACCTTC. Its translation is CASAPQRTVHYGYTF.